This T cell receptor beta chain was sequenced during a study of early T cells in non-severe SARS-CoV-2 infection (dated by TCRdb to the early 2020s). Broadly, across the study: TCR sequencing used bulk RNA from unsorted whole blood, so alpha and beta chains could not be paired.

The CDR3 has 16 amino acids, counting the end cysteine and phenylalanine. Of all the DNA, just the CDR3 is kept, 48 bases in frame from base 1. The V end gives up 0 bases and the J end 1 base, leaving 2 bases in the junction not matched to a gene. The germline V gene specifies KGHSH as CDR1 and LQKENI as CDR2. Concerning this clonotype itself: What this receptor recognizes is not known. Base qualities are missing; no much larger clone stands one base away.

Set within a cohort of healthcare workers in London, UK, this nested case-control study involved weekly PCR testing of nasopharyngeal swabs along with blood sampling. Healthcare workers were enrolled in the week of the UK lockdown, from 23 to 31 March 2020, and were followed every week for up to about 16 weeks. Paper-wide results and their limitations: VDJdb matching was skewed toward anti-spike CD8 responses and likely underestimated virus-specific expansions by missing private and CD4 specificities.

Library preparation employed 5' RACE. Sequencing instrument: NextSeq 500. In the TCR library protocol, unique molecular identifiers were attached to individual cDNA molecules to correct for PCR bias and sequencing error. Both TCR alpha and beta chains were sequenced, and tight co-correlation was observed between alpha and beta sequence abundances in each sample. As for the authors' bioinformatics: V gene, J gene and CDR3 annotation of TCR sequences was performed with Decombinator V4. Expanded TCRs were defined as changing significantly between any two time points under a Poisson model with p below 0.0001. TCR abundances were normalised to the total number of TCRs sequenced in each sample and reported as counts per million. TRAV1-2 paired with TRAJ12, TRAJ20 or TRAJ33 defined MAIT TCRs, while TRAV10 paired with TRAJ18 defined iNKT TCRs. VDJdb, accessed 1 November 2021, was searched for CMV, EBV and SARS-CoV-2 annotated TCRs, with TCRs annotated for multiple antigens excluded. TCRdb cleaned the public reads at Q25 with fastp, built clones with MiXCR and kept in-frame beta chains. Entries are consolidated by CDR3 protein sequence, retaining the most common genes and DNA. TCRdb's processing, not the study's, gives the V and J calls here. Here the sample has under 85,000 distinct CDR3 sequences; about 10% occur a single time. The ten largest clones add up to less than 6.5% of the sample.

The V and J segments used are TRBV18 and TRBJ2-5; 10 central nucleotides agree with TRBD2. The receptor's source is an adult who was a healthcare worker with PCR-confirmed SARS-CoV-2 infection or an uninfected control (not recorded which). The sample comprised whole blood. Here the CDR3 is given as CASSPPSGGTQETQYF. The DNA reads as follows: TGTGCCAGCTCACCACCTAGCGGGGGGACCCAAGAGACCCAGTACTTC. This CDR3, with the reference TRBV18 and TRBJ2-5 proteins standing in past its ends, gives the full variable domain NAGVMQNPRHLVRRRGQEARLRCSPMKGHSHVYWYRQLPEEGLKFMVYLQKENIIDESGMPKERFSAEFPKEGPSILRIQQVVRGDSAAYFCASSPPSGGTQETQYFGPGTRLLVL.